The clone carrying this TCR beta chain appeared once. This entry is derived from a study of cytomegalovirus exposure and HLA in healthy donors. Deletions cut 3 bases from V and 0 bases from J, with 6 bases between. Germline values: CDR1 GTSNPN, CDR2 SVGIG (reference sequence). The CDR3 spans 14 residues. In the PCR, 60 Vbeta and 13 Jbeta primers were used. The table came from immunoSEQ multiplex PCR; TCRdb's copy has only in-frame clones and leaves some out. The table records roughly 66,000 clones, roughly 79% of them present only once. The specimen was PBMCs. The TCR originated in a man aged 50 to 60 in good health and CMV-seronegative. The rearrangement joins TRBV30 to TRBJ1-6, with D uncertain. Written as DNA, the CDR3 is TGTGCCTGGAGCGGTAGCTCCTATAATTCACCCCTCCACTTT. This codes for CAWSGSSYNSPLHF.